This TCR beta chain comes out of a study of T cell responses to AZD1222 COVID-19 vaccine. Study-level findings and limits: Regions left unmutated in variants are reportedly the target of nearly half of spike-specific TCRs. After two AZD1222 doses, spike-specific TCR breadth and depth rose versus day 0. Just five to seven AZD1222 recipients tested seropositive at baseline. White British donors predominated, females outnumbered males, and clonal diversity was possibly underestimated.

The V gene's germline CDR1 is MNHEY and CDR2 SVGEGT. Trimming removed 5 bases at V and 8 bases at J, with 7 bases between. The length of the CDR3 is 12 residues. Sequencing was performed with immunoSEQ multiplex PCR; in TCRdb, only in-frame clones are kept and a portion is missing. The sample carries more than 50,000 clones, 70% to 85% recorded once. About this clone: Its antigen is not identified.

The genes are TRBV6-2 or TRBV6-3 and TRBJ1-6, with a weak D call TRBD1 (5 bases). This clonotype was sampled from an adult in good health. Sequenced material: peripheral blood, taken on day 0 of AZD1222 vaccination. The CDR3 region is CASSRQYSPLHF. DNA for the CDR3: TGTGCCAGCAGTCGACAGTATTCACCCCTCCACTTT.